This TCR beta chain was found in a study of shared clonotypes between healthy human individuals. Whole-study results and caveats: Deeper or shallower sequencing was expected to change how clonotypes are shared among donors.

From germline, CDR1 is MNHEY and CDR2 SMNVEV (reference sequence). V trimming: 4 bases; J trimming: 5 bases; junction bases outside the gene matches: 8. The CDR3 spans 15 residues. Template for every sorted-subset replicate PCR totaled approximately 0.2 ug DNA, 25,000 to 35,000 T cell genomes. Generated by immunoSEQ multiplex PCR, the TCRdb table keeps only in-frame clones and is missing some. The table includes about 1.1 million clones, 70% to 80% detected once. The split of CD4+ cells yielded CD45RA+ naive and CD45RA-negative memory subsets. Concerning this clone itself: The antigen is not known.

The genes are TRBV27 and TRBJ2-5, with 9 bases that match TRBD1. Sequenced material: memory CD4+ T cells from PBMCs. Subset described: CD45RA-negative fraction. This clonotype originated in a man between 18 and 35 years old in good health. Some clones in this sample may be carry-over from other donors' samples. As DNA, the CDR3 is TGTGCCAGCAGTTCCCAGGGACAGGGAATTGAGACCCAGTACTTC. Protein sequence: CASSSQGQGIETQYF.